One and the same sample provided the 21 T cell receptor beta chains below, sequenced in a study of post-analysis software for immune sequencing data. Prepared libraries of TCR beta cDNA carried unique molecular identifiers. Via MiXCR, TCRdb re-called the PCR reads, giving one row per CDR3 protein. Seen here are approximately 730,000 distinct CDR3 sequences, approximately 44% observed once, and the top ten hold roughly 4.4%. These receptors are not linked to any known antigen. Overall study results and limits: When patients were compared with controls, about 5 TRBV segments were more frequent, TRBV5-6, TRBV5-1 and TRBV20-1 among them.

The sample comprised blood. These receptors all stem from a girl aged 10-17 years with multiple sclerosis.

The CDR3: CSASLFRSYEQYF. The CDR3 nucleotides are TGCAGTGCTAGCTTATTTAGGTCCTACGAGCAGTACTTC. This sequence joins TRBV20-1 and TRBJ2-7; D ambiguous. V was cut by 3 bases and J by 1 base, with 10 bases left in between. Germline values: CDR1 DFQATT, CDR2 SNEGSKA (reference sequence). The CDR3 length is 13 residues.

The gene calls are TRBV7-8 and TRBJ1-2; TRBD1 might be the D (6 bases). Trimming shortened V by 0 bases and J by 1 base, and 12 bases separated the two germline ends. This CDR3 region has 16 residues. CDR1 is SGHVS and CDR2 is FQNEAQ in the germline V gene. This CDR3 is CASSLAYRGGNYGYTF. In DNA, the CDR3 is TGTGCCAGCAGCTTAGCGTATAGGGGGGGTAACTATGGCTACACCTTC.

The chain combines TRBV15 with TRBJ1-5, with D possibly TRBD1 on 5 matching bases. V was pared by 4 bases and J by 4 bases, with 14 bases between. Germline V CDR1 and CDR2: LNHNV, YYDKDF (reference sequence). The CDR3 consists of 15 residues. The DNA for the CDR3 is TGTGCCACCAGCATACGAGGGGCTATAAATCAGCCCCAGCATTTT. It specifies CATSIRGAINQPQHF.

The chain employs TRBV20-1 and TRBJ2-5; 7 bases are shared with TRBD1. V dropped 1 base and J dropped 6; count of bases not matched to a gene: 5. Germline V gives CDR1 DFQATT, CDR2 SNEGSKA (reference sequence). The CDR3 totals 13 residues. The CDR3, as DNA: TGCAGTGCTAGAGTAGGGGGCGTAAAGACCCAGTACTTC. This gives the protein CSARVGGVKTQYF.

The CDR3 coding sequence is TGTGCCAGCAGTCTCCTCCTTGGACTAGCGGGAGGTCTTCACTCCTACAATGAGCAGTTCTTC. Residues: CASSLLLGLAGGLHSYNEQFF. V gene TRBV6-2 or TRBV6-3 combines with J gene TRBJ2-1; 14 bases agree with TRBD2. This CDR3 spans 21 amino acids. Unmatched junction bases numbered 15, after V lost 5 bases and J lost 0 bases. In germline, CDR1 is MNHEY, CDR2 SVGEGT.

As for this clonotype: At one boundary the junction diverges from the germline segment, which might be a read error. The genes are TRBV28 and TRBJ2-3; D possibly matches TRBD1 or TRBD2 (5 bases each). The CDR3 contains 14 residues. The germline CDR1 and CDR2 sequences are MDHEN and SYDVKM. The CDR3 here is CASSLPGTTDTQYF. In DNA, the CDR3 is TGCGCCAGCAGCTTGCCAGGGACCACAGATACGCAGTATTTT.

This clonotype was found many times. A clone one base away is much larger, so this may be a read error. The V and J genes are TRBV6-5 and TRBJ2-7; D ambiguous. The CDR3 has 11 residues. Trimming removed 2 bases at V and 4 bases at J, with 3 bases between. The germline V gene has CDR1 MNHEY and CDR2 SVGAGI. The CDR3 reads CASSYAYEQYF. CDR3 bases: TGTGCCAGCAGTTACGCTTACGAGCAGTACTTC.

The CDR3 DNA sequence: TGCAGCGCGGCGAGGAGGGAAGTGGCTGAGCAGTTCTTC. Translating it yields CSAARREVAEQFF. The J gene is TRBJ2-1, the V gene TRBV29-1, with a tentative D call TRBD2 (6 bases). This CDR3 has 13 amino acids. Trimming stripped 7 bases from V and 9 bases from J, with 19 bases between. Germline V lookup: CDR1 SQVTM, CDR2 ANQGSEA.

The rearrangement uses TRBV7-2 and TRBJ1-6, with 7 bases fitting TRBD1. This CDR3 comprises 16 residues. Germline V gene lookup returns CDR1 SGHTA and CDR2 FQGNSA. V shed 0 bases, J shed 9 bases, and the junction held 8 bases outside the gene matches. The DNA for the CDR3 is TGTGCCAGCAGCTTAGCAAGGACAGGTGTCGGTTCACCCCTCCACTTT. Translation: CASSLARTGVGSPLHF.

This clonotype has only a few counts. The gene calls are TRBV21-1 and TRBJ2-7; the table's D call, TRBD2, was not checked against the DNA. TRBV21-1 represents a pseudogene. This CDR3 has 15 residues. CDR3 DNA sequence: TGTGCCAGAAATAGCATCACAACTAGCGACTACGAGCAGTACTTC. Translating gives CARNSITTSDYEQYF.

The chain joins TRBV29-1 to TRBJ2-2; TRBD2 aligns across 10 bases. The CDR3 has 15 amino acids. The V and J ends lost 6 bases and 3 bases, in that order; junction bases with no gene match: 7. Looked up from germline, CDR1 is SQVTM and CDR2 is ANQGSEA. The CDR3 sequence is CSVARTSGYTGELFF. The CDR3, as DNA: TGCAGCGTAGCCCGGACTAGCGGCTACACCGGGGAGCTGTTTTTT.

This chain uses TRBV4-1 with TRBJ1-5; D unresolved. Germline CDR1 reads MGHRA; CDR2 reads YSYEKL. The V end lost 1 base, the J end lost 6 bases, and 7 bases lay between the germline ends. This CDR3 spans 13 amino acids. CDR3 in DNA: TGCGCCAGCAGCCAAGGAGATAGTCAGCCCCAGCATTTT. Translation: CASSQGDSQPQHF.

The gene calls are TRBV7-3 and TRBJ2-3; D not resolved. Trimming cost V 5 bases and J 2 bases, with 14 bases left between them. CDR3 length: 15 amino acids. CDR1 and CDR2 (germline): SGHTA, FQGTGA. The CDR3, as DNA: TGTGCCAGCAGCCCGTACCCCGAGGCCACAGATACGCAGTATTTT. Translation gives CASSPYPEATDTQYF.

The chain uses TRBV29-1 and TRBJ2-3, with 7 bases aligning to TRBD2. Germline V gene sequence: CDR1 SQVTM, CDR2 ANQGSEA. The CDR3 has 15 amino acids. Trimming at V came to 7 bases and at J to 3 bases, leaving 13 bases not matched to a gene. The CDR3 sequence: CSAPFGGGRTDTQYF. CDR3 bases: TGCAGCGCGCCGTTTGGTGGCGGGAGAACAGATACGCAGTATTTT.

The rearrangement joins TRBV6-1 to TRBJ1-2, with 8 positions matching TRBD1. V lost 8 bases and J lost 6; bases outside the gene matches: 11. Looked up from germline, CDR1 is MNHNS and CDR2 is SASEGT. This CDR3 is 14 amino acids long. The CDR3 DNA sequence: TGTGCCAGCGGGCCCTCAGGGGGCATTAATGGCTACACCTTC. Translated, it gives CASGPSGGINGYTF.

This clonotype has only a few counts. A junction boundary mismatches the germline segment, possibly from a read error. The V call is TRBV7-6, the J call TRBJ2-6; 9 nucleotides line up with TRBD2. The germline gives CDR1 SGHVS, CDR2 FNYEAQ. The CDR3 runs to 20 residues. CDR3 in amino acids: CTSSTSWGSGGLSGANVLTF. DNA for the CDR3: TGTACCAGCAGCACATCTTGGGGTAGCGGGGGTTTATCTGGGGCCAACGTCCTGACTTTC.

The genes are TRBV7-9 and TRBJ2-1; D remains unclear. CDR1 and CDR2 (germline): SEHNR, FQNEAQ (reference sequence). The CDR3 consists of 15 residues. V was pared by 5 bases and J by 4 bases, with 15 bases between. The CDR3 DNA follows: TGTGCCAGCAGCCCCGTGGCGTCGCCTTACAATGAGCAGTTCTTC. Residues: CASSPVASPYNEQFF.

The chain carries TRBV20-1 and TRBJ2-7; D call uncertain. The CDR3 is 14 amino acids. V was trimmed by 3 bases and J by 1 base, leaving 13 bases between them. Per germline, CDR1 DFQATT and CDR2 SNEGSKA (reference sequence). This CDR3 is CSASAVGVSYEQYF. The CDR3 DNA follows: TGCAGTGCTAGTGCGGTTGGGGTGTCCTACGAGCAGTACTTC.

This clonotype occurred a few times. The genes are TRBV20-1 and TRBJ2-7; TRBD1 matches 7 bases. The V segment lost 2 bases and the J segment 3 bases; nucleotides outside the gene matches: 7. This CDR3 has 14 residues. Per the germline V gene, CDR1 is DFQATT and CDR2 is SNEGSKA (reference sequence). The CDR3 nucleotides are TGCAGTGCTAGACCGCAGGACAGGCGCTACGAGCAGTACTTC. This translates into CSARPQDRRYEQYF.

This rearrangement joins TRBV18 to TRBJ1-5, with D maybe TRBD1 (5 bases). With 3 bases removed from V and 10 bases from J, the gap between germline ends came to 19 bases. The length of the CDR3 is 15 residues. CDR1 KGHSH and CDR2 LQKENI come from the germline V gene. The CDR3 protein is CASSPGDGGESPQHF. CDR3 in DNA: TGTGCCAGCTCACCGGGGGACGGGGGAGAGAGCCCCCAGCATTTT.

The chain uses TRBV7-9 and TRBJ2-7; TRBD1 matches 9 bases. Germline V gene data show CDR1 as SEHNR and CDR2 as FQNEAQ (reference sequence). V shed 3 bases, J shed 4 bases, and the junction held 10 bases outside the gene matches. This CDR3 has 16 amino acids. CDR3: CASSFLAGDRAYEQYF. CDR3 nucleotides: TGTGCCAGCAGCTTTCTCGCGGGGGACAGGGCGTACGAGCAGTACTTC.